The clone carrying this TCR beta chain was counted ten times or more. Nobody among the patients had been given any treatment before thyroid surgery. MiXCR re-clonotyped the PCR reads for TCRdb. The data show over 14,000 clones, with roughly 23% seen just once and roughly 8% held by the top ten. This specimen belongs to a study of metastatic and nonmetastatic thyroid tumors. The CDR3 totals 14 residues. V lost 6 bases and J lost 1; bases outside the gene matches: 4. Germline V gene lookup returns CDR1 SGHRS and CDR2 YFSETQ. The chain combines TRBV5-1 with TRBJ2-5, with 9 bases that match TRBD2. The sequencing sample was made of tumor tissue. The clonotype comes from a female donor with papillary thyroid cancer or a benign thyroid nodule (not recorded which). Some clones in this sample may be carry-over from other donors' samples. CDR3 coding DNA: TGCGCCAGCAACTTAGCGGGAGCCCAAGAGACCCAGTACTTC. It yields the protein CASNLAGAQETQYF.